This T cell receptor beta chain was identified during a study of blood T cells in healthy people across ages. Through a sample-barcoded 5' primer and a J-beta primer mix, a second PCR was run for roughly 7 to 12 cycles. TCRdb passed the 5' RACE reads through MiXCR, listing each CDR3 protein once. The sample yields approximately 800,000 distinct CDR3 sequences, around 24% seen once. The CDR3 loop spans 16 amino acids. The junction had 6 bases not matched to a gene; V was cut back by 5 bases and J by 0 bases. These same data were also listed under a study on T cells of mothers and their children.

The sequenced sample was blood. The J gene is TRBJ2-1, the V gene TRBV12-3 or TRBV12-4, with TRBD1 matching 8 bases. The sequence was collected from a boy younger than 18 in good health. Here the CDR3 DNA reads TGTGCCAGCAGTACCGGAGGACAGGGCTCCTACAATGAGCAGTTCTTC. It translates to CASSTGGQGSYNEQFF.